This TCR beta chain comes out of a study of blood T cell repertoires in COVID-19. No more than 2 weeks before study entry, exposed participants had met a case of COVID-19. The germline CDR1 and CDR2 sequences are MNHEY and SMNVEV (reference sequence). The CDR3 is 16 residues long. The trim removed 3 bases at V and 7 bases at J, leaving 10 bases unmatched. Authors' data handling: Researchers report that nucleated cell counts were estimated from reference gene primer amplification. TCRdb keeps only in-frame clones here, not all; method: immunoSEQ multiplex PCR. V, J and clone size are those of that table, while D and trimming were read from the DNA. The sample includes some 320,000 clones, 90% seen only once; the top ten take about 4%.

This sequence originates from a woman aged 25-40 years who had been exposed to COVID-19. Sequencing input: PBMCs or T cells enriched from blood (not recorded which). This chain connects TRBV27 to TRBJ1-4; 8 bases are shared with TRBD1. DNA of the CDR3: TGTGCCAGCAGTTTCCACCCCGGGACAGGCACTGAAAAACTGTTTTTT. Translated, it gives CASSFHPGTGTEKLFF.